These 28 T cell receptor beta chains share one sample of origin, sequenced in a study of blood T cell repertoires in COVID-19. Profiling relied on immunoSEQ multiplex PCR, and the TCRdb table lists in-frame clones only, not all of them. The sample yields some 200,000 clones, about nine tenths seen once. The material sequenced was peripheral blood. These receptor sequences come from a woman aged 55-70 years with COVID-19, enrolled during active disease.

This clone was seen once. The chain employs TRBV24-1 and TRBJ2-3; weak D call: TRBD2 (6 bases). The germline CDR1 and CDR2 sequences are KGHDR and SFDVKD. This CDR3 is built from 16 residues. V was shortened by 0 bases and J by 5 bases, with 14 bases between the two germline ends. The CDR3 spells CATSDLFGSSRDTQYF. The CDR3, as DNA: TGTGCCACCAGTGATTTGTTCGGGAGTTCAAGAGATACGCAGTATTTT.

The CDR3: CASSLYRPGGRVYGYTF. CDR3 DNA: TGTGCCAGCAGTTTATACCGGCCCGGCGGCAGGGTCTATGGCTACACCTTC. The V gene is TRBV28, the J gene TRBJ1-2; D is perhaps TRBD1 (5 bases). V lost 1 base and J 4 bases, leaving 19 bases between the germline ends. This CDR3 has 17 residues. Looked up from germline, CDR1 is MDHEN and CDR2 is SYDVKM.

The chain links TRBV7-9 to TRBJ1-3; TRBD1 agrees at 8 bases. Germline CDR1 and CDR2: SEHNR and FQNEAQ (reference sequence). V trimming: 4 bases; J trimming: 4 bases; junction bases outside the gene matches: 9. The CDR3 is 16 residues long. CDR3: CASSSQGVRQGNTIYF. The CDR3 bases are TGTGCCAGCAGCTCACAGGGGGTGCGTCAGGGAAACACCATATATTTT.

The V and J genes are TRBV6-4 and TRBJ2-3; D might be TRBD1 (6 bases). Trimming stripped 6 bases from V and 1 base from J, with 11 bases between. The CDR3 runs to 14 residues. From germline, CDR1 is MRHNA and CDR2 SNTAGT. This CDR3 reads CASSGDIGTDTQYF. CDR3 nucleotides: TGTGCCAGCAGCGGGGACATTGGCACAGATACGCAGTATTTT.

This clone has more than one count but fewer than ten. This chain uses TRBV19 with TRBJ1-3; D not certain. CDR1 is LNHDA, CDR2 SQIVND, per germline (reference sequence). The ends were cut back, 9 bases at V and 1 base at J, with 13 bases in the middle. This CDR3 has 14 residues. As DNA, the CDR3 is TGTGCCAGCCGCGGGGAAAGATCTGGAAACACCATATATTTT. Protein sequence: CASRGERSGNTIYF.

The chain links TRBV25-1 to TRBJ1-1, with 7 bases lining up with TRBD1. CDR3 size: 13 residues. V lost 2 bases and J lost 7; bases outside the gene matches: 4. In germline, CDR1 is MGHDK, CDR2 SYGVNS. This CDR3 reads CASSEAGQSEAFF. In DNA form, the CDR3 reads TGTGCCAGCAGTGAAGCGGGACAGAGTGAAGCTTTCTTT.

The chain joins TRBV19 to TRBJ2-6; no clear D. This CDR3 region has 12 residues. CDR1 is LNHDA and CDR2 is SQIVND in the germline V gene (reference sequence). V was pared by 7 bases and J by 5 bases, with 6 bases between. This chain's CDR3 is CASTYRANVLTF. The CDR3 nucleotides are TGTGCCAGTACCTATAGGGCCAACGTCCTGACTTTC.

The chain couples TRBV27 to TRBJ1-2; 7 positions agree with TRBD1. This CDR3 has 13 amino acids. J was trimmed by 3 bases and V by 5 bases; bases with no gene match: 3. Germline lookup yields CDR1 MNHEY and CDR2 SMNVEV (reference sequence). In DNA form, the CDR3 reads TGTGCCAGCAGTATAACAGGGGACTATGGCTACACCTTC. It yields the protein CASSITGDYGYTF.

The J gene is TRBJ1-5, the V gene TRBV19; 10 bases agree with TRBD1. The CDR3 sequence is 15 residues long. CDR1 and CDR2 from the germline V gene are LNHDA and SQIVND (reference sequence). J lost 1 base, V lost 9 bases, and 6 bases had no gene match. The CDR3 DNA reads TGTGCCAGCGGGACAGGGGCTGAGAGCAATCAGCCCCAGCATTTT. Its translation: CASGTGAESNQPQHF.

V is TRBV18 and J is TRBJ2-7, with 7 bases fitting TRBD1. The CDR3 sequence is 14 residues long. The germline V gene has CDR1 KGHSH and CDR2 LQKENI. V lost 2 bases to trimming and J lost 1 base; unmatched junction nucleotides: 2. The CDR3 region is CASSPMDRSYEQYF. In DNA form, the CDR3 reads TGTGCCAGCTCACCAATGGACAGGTCCTACGAGCAGTACTTC.

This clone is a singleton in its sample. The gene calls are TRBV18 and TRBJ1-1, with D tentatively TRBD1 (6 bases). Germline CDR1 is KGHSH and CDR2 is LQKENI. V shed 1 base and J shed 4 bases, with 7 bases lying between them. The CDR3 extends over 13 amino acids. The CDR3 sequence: CASSPRGGTEAFF. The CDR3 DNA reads TGTGCCAGCTCACCACGAGGGGGCACTGAAGCTTTCTTT.

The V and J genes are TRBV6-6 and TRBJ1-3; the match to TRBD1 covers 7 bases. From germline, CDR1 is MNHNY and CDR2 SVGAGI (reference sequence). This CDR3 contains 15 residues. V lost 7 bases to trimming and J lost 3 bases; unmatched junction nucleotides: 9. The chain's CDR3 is CASKHRGQVGNTIYF. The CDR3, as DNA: TGTGCCAGCAAGCACCGCGGACAGGTTGGAAACACCATATATTTT.

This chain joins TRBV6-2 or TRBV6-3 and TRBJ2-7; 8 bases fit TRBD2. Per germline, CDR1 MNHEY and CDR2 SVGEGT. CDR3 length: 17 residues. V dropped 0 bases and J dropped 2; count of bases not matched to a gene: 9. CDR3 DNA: TGTGCCAGCAGTTACTCCCCAGCGGGAGTTGCTGCCTACGAGCAGTACTTC. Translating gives CASSYSPAGVAAYEQYF.

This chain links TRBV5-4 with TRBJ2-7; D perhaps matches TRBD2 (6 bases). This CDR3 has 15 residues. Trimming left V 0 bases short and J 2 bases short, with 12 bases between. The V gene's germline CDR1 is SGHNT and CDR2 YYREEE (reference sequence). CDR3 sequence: CASSLGGGAPYEQYF. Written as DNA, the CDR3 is TGTGCCAGCAGCTTGGGAGGCGGGGCCCCCTACGAGCAGTACTTC.

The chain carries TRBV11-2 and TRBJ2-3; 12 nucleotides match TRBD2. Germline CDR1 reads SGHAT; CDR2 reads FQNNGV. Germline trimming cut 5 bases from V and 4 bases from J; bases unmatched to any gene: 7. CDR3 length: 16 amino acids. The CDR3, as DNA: TGTGCCAGCAGCCCTAGCGGGAGGGCCCGGGCAGATACGCAGTATTTT. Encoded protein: CASSPSGRARADTQYF.

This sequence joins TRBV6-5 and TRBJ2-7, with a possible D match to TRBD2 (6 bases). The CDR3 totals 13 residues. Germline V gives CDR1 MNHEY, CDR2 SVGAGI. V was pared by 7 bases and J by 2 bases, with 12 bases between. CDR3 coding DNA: TGTGCCAGCACTATAGCGGAAACCTACGAGCAGTACTTC. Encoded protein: CASTIAETYEQYF.

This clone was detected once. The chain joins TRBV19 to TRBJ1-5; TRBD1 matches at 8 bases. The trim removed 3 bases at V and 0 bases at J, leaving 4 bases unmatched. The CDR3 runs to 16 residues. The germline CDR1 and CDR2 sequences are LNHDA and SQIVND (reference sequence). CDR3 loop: CASSIGTGHSNQPQHF. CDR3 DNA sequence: TGTGCCAGTAGTATTGGGACAGGACATAGCAATCAGCCCCAGCATTTT.

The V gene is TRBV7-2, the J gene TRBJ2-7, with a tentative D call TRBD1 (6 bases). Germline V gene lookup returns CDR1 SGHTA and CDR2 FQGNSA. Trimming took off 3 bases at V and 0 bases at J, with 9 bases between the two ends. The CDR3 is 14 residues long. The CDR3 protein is CASSFGTISYEQYF. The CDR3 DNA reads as TGTGCCAGCAGCTTTGGGACAATCTCCTACGAGCAGTACTTC.

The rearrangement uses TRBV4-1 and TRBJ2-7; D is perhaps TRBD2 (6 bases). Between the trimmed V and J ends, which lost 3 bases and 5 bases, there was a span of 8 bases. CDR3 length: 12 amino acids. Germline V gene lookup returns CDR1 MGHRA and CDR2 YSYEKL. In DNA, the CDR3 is TGCGCCAGCAGCCAGGTAGCGGACGAGCAGTACTTC. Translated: CASSQVADEQYF.

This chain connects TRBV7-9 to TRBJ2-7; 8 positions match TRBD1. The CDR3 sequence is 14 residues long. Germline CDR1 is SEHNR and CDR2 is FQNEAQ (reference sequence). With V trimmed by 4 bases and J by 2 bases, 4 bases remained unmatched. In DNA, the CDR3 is TGTGCCAGCAGCTCTCGGGACAGGACCTACGAGCAGTACTTC. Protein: CASSSRDRTYEQYF. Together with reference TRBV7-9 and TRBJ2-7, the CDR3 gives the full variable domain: DTGVSQNPRHKITKRGQNVTFRCDPISEHNRLYWYRQTLGQGPEFLTYFQNEAQLEKSRLLSDRFSAERPKGSFSTLEIQRTEQGDSAMYLCASSSRDRTYEQYFGPGTRLTVT.

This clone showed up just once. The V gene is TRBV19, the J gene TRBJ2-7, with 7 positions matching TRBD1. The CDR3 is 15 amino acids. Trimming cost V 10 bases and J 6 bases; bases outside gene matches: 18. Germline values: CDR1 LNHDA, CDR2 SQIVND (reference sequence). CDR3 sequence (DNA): TGTGCCACCAAGAATAGGGACAGCCCGTTTGGCGAGCAGTACTTC. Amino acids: CATKNRDSPFGEQYF.

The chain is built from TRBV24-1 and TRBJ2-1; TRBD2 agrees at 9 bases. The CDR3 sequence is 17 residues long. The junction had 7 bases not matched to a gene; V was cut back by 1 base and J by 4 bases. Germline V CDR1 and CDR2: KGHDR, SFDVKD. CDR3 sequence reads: CATSDFSSGALYNEQFF. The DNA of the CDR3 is TGTGCCACCAGTGATTTCTCTAGCGGGGCCCTTTACAATGAGCAGTTCTTC.

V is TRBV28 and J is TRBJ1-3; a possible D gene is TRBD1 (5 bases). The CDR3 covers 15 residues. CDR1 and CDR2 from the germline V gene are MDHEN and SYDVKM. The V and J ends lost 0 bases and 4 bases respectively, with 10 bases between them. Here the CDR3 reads CASSLWGGVGNTIYF. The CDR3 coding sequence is TGTGCCAGCAGTTTATGGGGGGGAGTGGGAAACACCATATATTTT.

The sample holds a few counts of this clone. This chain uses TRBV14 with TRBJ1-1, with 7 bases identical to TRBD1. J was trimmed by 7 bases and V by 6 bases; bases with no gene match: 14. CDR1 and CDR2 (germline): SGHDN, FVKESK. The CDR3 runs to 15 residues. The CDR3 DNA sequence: TGTGCCAGCAGGCAGTCAACAAACAGGGGTAGTGAAGCTTTCTTT. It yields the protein CASRQSTNRGSEAFF.

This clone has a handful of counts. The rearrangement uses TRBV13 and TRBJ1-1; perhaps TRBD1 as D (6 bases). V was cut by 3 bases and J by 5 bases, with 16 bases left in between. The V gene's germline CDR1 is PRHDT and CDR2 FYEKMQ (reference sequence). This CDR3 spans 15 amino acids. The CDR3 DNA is TGTGCCAGCAGCTTTTTGACAGGACGGATGACTGAAGCTTTCTTT. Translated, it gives CASSFLTGRMTEAFF. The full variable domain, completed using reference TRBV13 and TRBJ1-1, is AAGVIQSPRHLIKEKRETATLKCYPIPRHDTVYWYQQGPGQDPQFLISFYEKMQSDKGSIPDRFSAQQFSDYHSELNMSSLELGDSALYFCASSFLTGRMTEAFFGQGTRLTVV.

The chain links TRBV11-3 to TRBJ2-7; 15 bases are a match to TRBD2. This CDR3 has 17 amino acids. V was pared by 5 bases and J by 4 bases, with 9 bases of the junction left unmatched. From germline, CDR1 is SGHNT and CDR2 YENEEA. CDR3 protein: CASSQAGTSGRIYEQYF. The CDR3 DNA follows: TGTGCCAGCAGCCAGGCCGGGACTAGCGGGAGGATATACGAGCAGTACTTC.

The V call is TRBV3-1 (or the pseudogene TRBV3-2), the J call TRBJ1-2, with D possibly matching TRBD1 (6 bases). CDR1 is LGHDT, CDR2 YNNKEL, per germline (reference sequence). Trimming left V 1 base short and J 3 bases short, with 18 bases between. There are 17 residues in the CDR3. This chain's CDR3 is CASSQGIDPTGYYGYTF. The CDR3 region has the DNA TGTGCCAGCAGCCAAGGGATAGATCCGACAGGCTACTATGGCTACACCTTC.

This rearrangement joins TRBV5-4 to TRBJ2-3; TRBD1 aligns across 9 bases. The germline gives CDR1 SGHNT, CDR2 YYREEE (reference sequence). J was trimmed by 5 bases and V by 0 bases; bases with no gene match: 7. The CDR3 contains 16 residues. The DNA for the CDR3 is TGTGCCAGCAGCTTGGGGGGGACAGGGCGAGGAGATACGCAGTATTTT. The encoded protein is CASSLGGTGRGDTQYF.